This T cell receptor beta chain was sequenced for a study of cytomegalovirus exposure and HLA in healthy donors. Study context: Around 80 million unique TCRs from HLA-typed donors were held in an early data release. Study-level results: The majority of CMV-associated TCR beta chains were reported as apparently HLA-restricted in a later analysis. Serostatus for CMV was the only available immune exposure information. In vitro experiments confirmed that a few CMV-associated chains were specific for CMV antigens.

With regard to this clone: Its antigen is still unknown.

V was pared by 7 bases and J by 8 bases, with 8 bases of the junction left unmatched. CDR1 and CDR2 from the germline V gene are MNHEY and SVGAGI. CDR3 size: 14 residues. PCR involved 60 Vbeta and 13 Jbeta primers. Measured with immunoSEQ multiplex PCR; TCRdb has only the in-frame clones, and not every one. The repertoire consists of 150,000 to 200,000 clones, with approximately 80% occurring once and the leading ten covering approximately 0.78%. Sequencing was performed on PBMCs. The J gene is TRBJ2-1, the V gene TRBV6-5, with 10 bases aligning to TRBD2. The origin of this receptor is a woman between 18 and 29 years old in good health and CMV-seronegative. The CDR3 region has the DNA TGTGCCAGCATCAAAGCGGGAGGGCCGTATGAGCAGTTCTTC. This codes for CASIKAGGPYEQFF.